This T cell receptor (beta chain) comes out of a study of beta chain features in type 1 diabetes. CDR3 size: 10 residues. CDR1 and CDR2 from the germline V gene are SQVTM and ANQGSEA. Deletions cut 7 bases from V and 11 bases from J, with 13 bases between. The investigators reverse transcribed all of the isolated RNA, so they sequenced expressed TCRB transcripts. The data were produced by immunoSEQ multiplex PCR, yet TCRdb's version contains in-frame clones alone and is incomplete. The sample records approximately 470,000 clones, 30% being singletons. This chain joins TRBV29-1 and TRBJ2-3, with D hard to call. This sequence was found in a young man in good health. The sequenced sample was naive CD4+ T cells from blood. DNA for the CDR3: TGCAGCGCCCAAGGGCCTATGCAGTATTTT. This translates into CSAQGPMQYF.